The T cell receptor (beta chain) under discussion was sequenced for a study of blood T cell repertoires in COVID-19. At the level of the study: PBMCs, B-cell-depleted T cells, or T cells were the source of the cDNA or gDNA that made up the material.

Per the original methods: Estimation of nucleated cell counts was performed using reference gene primer amplification. Using immunoSEQ multiplex PCR, the repertoire was profiled, and TCRdb retains in-frame clones only, with some absent. The V and J calls and clone size were taken over from that table, and D and trimming were inferred from the DNA. The sample lists tens of thousands of clones; 70% to 80% were seen once. The source is a man between 70 and 80 years old with active or convalescent COVID-19. Sample: peripheral blood.

The CDR3 loop reads CASRSNSYEQYF. CDR3 DNA: TGTGCCAGCCGGAGCAACTCCTACGAGCAGTACTTC. The genes are TRBV6-5 and TRBJ2-7; D remains unclear. The CDR3 consists of 12 residues. Germline lookup yields CDR1 MNHEY and CDR2 SVGAGI. V gave up 8 bases and J gave up 0 bases, with 8 bases separating them.